This T cell receptor (beta chain) originates from a study of T cell repertoires in cytomegalovirus infection. Study information: The public TCR beta signatures pointed to both CMV infection and matching HLA type. Study-level points and caveats: Carriers of CMV plus the relevant HLA were identified by cumulative public TCR beta family frequency. CMV-specific HLA-C-restricted TCR beta clonotypes dominated the ex vivo response.

V was clipped by 0 bases and J by 7 bases; unmatched bases: 3. Germline V gene data show CDR1 as LGHNA and CDR2 as YSLEER. The CDR3 totals 15 residues. Worth noting for this clonotype: Its antigen is unidentified.

MiXCR, run by TCRdb on the reads, gives a single entry per CDR3 protein. The sample gives about 530,000 distinct CDR3 sequences, about a quarter of which show up once; over 10% is in the top ten. V usage is TRBV4-3 and J usage is TRBJ2-1; 10 positions match TRBD2. The origin of this receptor is a human donor in good health (CMV status not recorded). Some clones in this sample may be carry-over from other donors' samples. The sequenced material came from PBMCs. The CDR3 DNA is TGCGCCAGCAGCCAAGAACTAGCGGGACCTAATGAGCAGTTCTTC. This gives the protein CASSQELAGPNEQFF.